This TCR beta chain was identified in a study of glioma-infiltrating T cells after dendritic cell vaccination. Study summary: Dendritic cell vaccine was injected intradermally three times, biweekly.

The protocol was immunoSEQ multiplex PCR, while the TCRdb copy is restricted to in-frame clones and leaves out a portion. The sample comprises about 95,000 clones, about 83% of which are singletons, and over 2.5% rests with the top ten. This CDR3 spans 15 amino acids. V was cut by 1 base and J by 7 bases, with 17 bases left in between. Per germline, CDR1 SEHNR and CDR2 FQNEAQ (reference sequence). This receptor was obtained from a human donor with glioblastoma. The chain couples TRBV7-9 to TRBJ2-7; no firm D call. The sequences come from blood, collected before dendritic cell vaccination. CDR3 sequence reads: CASSLEGGLAPEQYF. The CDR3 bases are TGTGCCAGCAGCTTAGAAGGCGGTCTCGCTCCGGAGCAGTACTTC.